This TCR beta chain appears in the sequencing data of a study of T cells in tuberculosis. The CDR3 has 16 residues. Germline V gene data show CDR1 as MNHEY and CDR2 as SVGAGI. The J segment lost 4 bases and the V segment lost 2 bases, leaving 8 bases of the junction unmatched. The data were produced by immunoSEQ multiplex PCR, yet TCRdb's version contains in-frame clones alone and is incomplete. The sample has tens of thousands of clones; roughly 96% are singletons. The sample taken for sequencing was PBMCs. V and J are TRBV6-5 and TRBJ2-3; 8 bases match TRBD2. This TCR derives from a donor aged 10 to 29 with latent tuberculosis or without tuberculosis infection. CDR3 protein: CASSYGSGGVADTQYF. The CDR3 DNA reads TGTGCCAGCAGTTACGGTTCCGGGGGGGTTGCAGATACGCAGTATTTT.